These T cell receptor beta chains were read from a single sample in a study of shared clonotypes between healthy human individuals. TCRdb keeps only in-frame clones here, not all; method: immunoSEQ multiplex PCR. The repertoire holds under 600,000 clones, with nearly 80% as singletons. The sequenced material came from PBMCs. The receptors shown here come from a woman aged 40 to 50 in good health. Some clones in this sample may be carry-over from other donors' samples. CDR3s include the opening cysteine and the closing phenylalanine or tryptophan. Fields, in order: clone size, J gene, D gene, V gene, CDR3 DNA, CDR3 protein. The D gene is left open where the match is weak. Rows may omit the clone size; those that give it use once, few, many or a size class.

NA | TRBJ2-7 | TRBD2 | TRBV29-1 | TGCAGCGCTACCCCAACGACTAGCGGTACCTACGAGCAGTACTTC | CSATPTTSGTYEQYF
few | TRBJ2-7 | NA | TRBV25-1 | TGTGCCAGCAGTAACCCGGGTCAGTCCTACGAGCAGTACTTC | CASSNPGQSYEQYF
NA | TRBJ2-7 | TRBD1 | TRBV5-4 | TGTGCCAGCAGCACGGGACAGGGGTTGTGGCAGTACTTC | CASSTGQGLWQYF
NA | TRBJ2-6 | NA | TRBV5-6 | TGTGCCAGCAGCTTTAACAGGGCTGGGGCCAACGTCCTGACTTTC | CASSFNRAGANVLTF
once | TRBJ2-7 | NA | TRBV5-1 | TGCGCCAGCAGCTTGGAACAAGCTCTCTACGAGCAGTACTTC | CASSLEQALYEQYF
NA | TRBJ2-1 | NA | TRBV25-1 | TGTGCCAGCAGTGGTGGGGCGGAGATCTACAATGAGCAGTTCTTC | CASSGGAEIYNEQFF
NA | TRBJ1-4 | NA | TRBV28 | TGTGCCAGCAGTTTCTTGAGGAGGATTAATGAAAAACTGTTTTTT | CASSFLRRINEKLFF
NA | TRBJ1-6 | NA | TRBV6-6 | TGTGCCAGCAGTTACTTGGGGGCCCCTAATTCACCCCTCCACTTT | CASSYLGAPNSPLHF
NA | TRBJ1-5 | NA | TRBV28 | TGTGCCAGCAGCGCCGGGGGTGGCCAGGTTAGCAATCAGCCCCAGCATTTT | CASSAGGGQVSNQPQHF
once | TRBJ2-7 | TRBD1 | TRBV25-1 | TGTGCCAGCAGTGCCAGGACAGGCCTGGGGGAGCAGTACTTC | CASSARTGLGEQYF
few | TRBJ1-1 | TRBD1 | TRBV29-1 | TGCAGCGTAAACCTCGGACAGGGGTTGGGTGAAGCTTTCTTT | CSVNLGQGLGEAFF
NA | TRBJ2-5 | NA | TRBV10-3 | TGTGCCATCAGTGAGTCGACAGGTGGAAAGACCCAGTACTTC | CAISESTGGKTQYF
NA | TRBJ2-3 | NA | TRBV2 | TGTGCCAGCAGTGAAGTAAGCGGGCATAGCACAGATACGCAGTATTTT | CASSEVSGHSTDTQYF
NA | TRBJ2-1 | NA | TRBV28 | TGTGCCAGCAGCACCCGCGGGGGCGTGAGCAATGAGCAGTTCTTC | CASSTRGGVSNEQFF
NA | TRBJ2-1 | TRBD2 | TRBV6-1 | TGTGCCAGCAGCGGGAGGGCCTACAATGAGCAGTTCTTC | CASSGRAYNEQFF
few | TRBJ2-3 | NA | TRBV6-5 | TGTGCCAGCAATTTACTCCGGGGCCTCGAGGATACGCAGTATTTT | CASNLLRGLEDTQYF
NA | TRBJ1-3 | TRBD1 | TRBV7-8 | TGTGCCAGCAGTTTTCAACCGGGACAGGGTCCAGGAAACACCATATATTTT | CASSFQPGQGPGNTIYF
NA | TRBJ1-5 | NA | TRBV28 | TGTGCCAGCAGTAGCGGAGGGGTCGTGGAGGGGGCCCAGCATTTT | CASSSGGVVEGAQHF
NA | TRBJ2-1 | TRBD2 | TRBV5-1 | TGCGCCAGCAGGCCCGGGACTAGCGGGAGGAATGAGCAGTTCTTC | CASRPGTSGRNEQFF
NA | TRBJ2-3 | TRBD2 | TRBV5-6 | TGTGCCAGCAGCTTAAAGACGCGGCTAGCGGGGACAGATACGCAGTATTTT | CASSLKTRLAGTDTQYF
NA | TRBJ2-5 | NA | TRBV5-1 | TGCGCCAGCAGCTGGCCCCCACATAGGGGCGGTGAGACCCAGTACTTC | CASSWPPHRGGETQYF
NA | TRBJ2-3 | TRBD2 | TRBV30 | TGTGCCTGGAGTACCCTAGCGGACCCCACAGATACGCAGTATTTT | CAWSTLADPTDTQYF
few | TRBJ1-5 | NA | TRBV19 | TGTGCCAGTAGCATCAGCCTAAATCAGCCCCAGCATTTT | CASSISLNQPQHF
NA | TRBJ1-2 | TRBD1 | TRBV7-9 | TGTGCCAGCAGCCAGGCAGGGGGCTATGGCTACACCTTC | CASSQAGGYGYTF
NA | TRBJ1-2 | NA | TRBV13 | TGTGCCAGCAGCTTAAACGGCTATGGCTACACCTTC | CASSLNGYGYTF
NA | TRBJ1-5 | NA | TRBV4-2 | TGTGCCAGCAGCCAAGATGCCAATCAGCCCCAGCATTTT | CASSQDANQPQHF
NA | TRBJ2-2 | NA | TRBV9 | TGTGCCAGCAGCGTCAACCTAGGTTCCGGCACCGGGGAGCTGTTTTTT | CASSVNLGSGTGELFF
NA | TRBJ2-5 | TRBD1 | TRBV6-1 | TGTGCCAGCAGTGAAGGAGCCCTACAGGGGTTAGAGACCCAGTACTTC | CASSEGALQGLETQYF
NA | TRBJ2-5 | NA | TRBV15 | TGTGCCACCAGCAGAGATCTGGCAGGGGCCCAAGAGACCCAGTACTTC | CATSRDLAGAQETQYF
NA | TRBJ1-2 | NA | TRBV7-2 | TGTGCCAGCAGCTTCCGGGACGCCCTTTATGGCTACACCTTC | CASSFRDALYGYTF
few | TRBJ2-1 | NA | TRBV7-3 | TGTGCCAGCAGCGCGGGACAATACAATGAGCAGTTCTTC | CASSAGQYNEQFF
NA | TRBJ2-5 | NA | TRBV5-1 | TGCGCCAGCAGCTTAACACCTCAAGAGACCCAGTACTTC | CASSLTPQETQYF
NA | TRBJ2-6 | NA | TRBV28 | TGTGCCAGCAGTTTGCACTCTGGGGCCAACGTCCTGACTTTC | CASSLHSGANVLTF
few | TRBJ1-1 | NA | TRBV30 | TGTGCCTGGAGTGTGGCGCGGCCATCAGGCACTGAAGCTTTCTTT | CAWSVARPSGTEAFF
once | TRBJ1-1 | TRBD1 | TRBV18 | TGTGCCAGCTCACCCCAGGGACAGGGGACAGGAACTGAAGCTTTCTTT | CASSPQGQGTGTEAFF
many | TRBJ1-1 | NA | TRBV30 | TGTGCCTGGAGGACGGGACACACGGCTTTCTTT | CAWRTGHTAFF
NA | TRBJ1-2 | TRBD1 | TRBV7-9 | TGTGCCAGCAGCAGCGTCCAGGGGGCGGGCTATGGCTACACCTTC | CASSSVQGAGYGYTF
NA | TRBJ1-1 | NA | TRBV6-5 | TGTGCCAGCCAAGCGCGGGGGCTGACTGAAGCTTTCTTT | CASQARGLTEAFF
NA | TRBJ2-7 | TRBD1 | TRBV5-1 | TGCGCCAGCAGCTCCTCCACCGGGACAGGTCCCTACGAGCAGTACTTC | CASSSSTGTGPYEQYF
once | TRBJ1-1 | NA | TRBV5-1 | TGCGCCAGCAGCCAACCGGGGGGCACTGAAGCTTTCTTT | CASSQPGGTEAFF
once | TRBJ1-2 | NA | TRBV5-1 | TGCGCCAGCAGCTTGGGGGGGCGTGAAACCTATGGCTACACCTTC | CASSLGGRETYGYTF
few | TRBJ1-4 | NA | TRBV21-1 | TGTGCCAGCAGCAAAGGATTAGCAGGGCCTAATGAAAAACTGTTTTTT | CASSKGLAGPNEKLFF
NA | TRBJ2-4 | TRBD1 | TRBV6-6 | TGTGCCAGCAGTTTTACCGGACAGGAGACCAAAAACATTCAGTACTTC | CASSFTGQETKNIQYF
NA | TRBJ2-3 | TRBD2 | TRBV5-1 | TGCGCCAGCAGCCCGACTAGCGGGAGTTTTGCAGATACGCAGTATTTT | CASSPTSGSFADTQYF
NA | TRBJ2-5 | TRBD1 | TRBV7-9 | TGTGCCAGCAGCAAACAGGGGGCGAAAGAGACCCAGTACTTC | CASSKQGAKETQYF
NA | TRBJ2-7 | NA | TRBV11-2 | TGTGCCAGCAGCACGGGACCGATTAACTACGAGCAGTACTTC | CASSTGPINYEQYF
many | TRBJ2-3 | NA | TRBV19 | TGTGCCAGTACCCTCACAGCGGGCCGCACAGATACGCAGTATTTT | CASTLTAGRTDTQYF
NA | TRBJ1-3 | TRBD1 | TRBV14 | TGTGCCAGCAGCCAACCTCGGGACAGGGCTTCGGTCACCATATATTTT | CASSQPRDRASVTIYF
NA | TRBJ2-2 | NA | TRBV7-3 | TGTGCCAGCAGCTTAGACGGGGGCGGAAACACCGGGGAGCTGTTTTTT | CASSLDGGGNTGELFF
NA | TRBJ2-1 | NA | TRBV15 | TGTGCCACCAGCAGAGGACCCCACTCAAGGGATGAGCAGTTCTTC | CATSRGPHSRDEQFF
NA | TRBJ1-4 | NA | TRBV7-8 | TGTGCCAGCAGCTTAGTACAGTATGAAAAACTGTTTTTT | CASSLVQYEKLFF
NA | TRBJ1-2 | NA | TRBV14 | TGTGCCAGCAGCCCACGTCGGACTACTAACTATGGCTACACCTTC | CASSPRRTTNYGYTF
NA | TRBJ1-4 | NA | TRBV6-1 | TGTGCCAGCAGTGAAGACGGGAGAACTAATGAAAAACTGTTTTTT | CASSEDGRTNEKLFF
NA | TRBJ2-3 | TRBD1 | TRBV7-9 | TGTGCCAGCACCCAAAGGGGGCAGATTAGCACAGATACGCAGTATTTT | CASTQRGQISTDTQYF
NA | TRBJ2-5 | NA | TRBV18 | TGTGCCAGCTCACAAAATGCCCGGGGGCCCAAAGAGACCCAGTACTTC | CASSQNARGPKETQYF
NA | TRBJ2-5 | NA | TRBV7-9 | TGTGCCAGCAGCTTAACGGGAGCCCAAGAGACCCAGTACTTC | CASSLTGAQETQYF
few | TRBJ2-2 | NA | TRBV19 | TGTGCCAGTAGTATAGGGACTCCGAACACCGGGGAGCTGTTTTTT | CASSIGTPNTGELFF
NA | TRBJ2-4 | NA | TRBV10-2 | TGCGCCAGCAGTGATGTAGGGGGGCGGTCAGCCAAAAACATTCAGTACTTC | CASSDVGGRSAKNIQYF
NA | TRBJ1-3 | NA | TRBV4-1 | TGCGCCAGCAGCCAAATCGGGACCCTGATTGGAAACACCATATATTTT | CASSQIGTLIGNTIYF